Each of the 14 T cell receptor beta chains below was sequenced from the same sample in a study of T cell responses to AZD1222 COVID-19 vaccine. TCRdb's copy holds only in-frame clones and misses some; the assay was immunoSEQ multiplex PCR. The table has about 150,000 clones, roughly 85% seen once. This specimen consisted of peripheral blood, obtained on day 0 of AZD1222 vaccination. These receptors all stem from an adult in good health.

The chain joins TRBV19 to TRBJ2-1; D not certain. From germline, CDR1 is LNHDA and CDR2 SQIVND (reference sequence). The CDR3 is 12 residues long. The germline V and J ends were trimmed by 5 bases and 9 bases, with 11 bases remaining between them. CDR3 in amino acids: CASSPWRGEQFF. The CDR3 region has the DNA TGTGCCAGTAGTCCCTGGCGTGGTGAGCAGTTCTTC.

The V gene is TRBV3-1 (or the pseudogene TRBV3-2), the J gene TRBJ2-7; D unclear. The V gene's germline CDR1 is LGHDT and CDR2 YNNKEL (reference sequence). V was shortened by 4 bases and J by 4 bases, with 5 bases between the two germline ends. The CDR3 totals 11 residues. This CDR3 is CASSPGYEQYF. Written as DNA, the CDR3 is TGTGCCAGCAGCCCCGGGTACGAGCAGTACTTC.

This chain uses TRBV11-2 with TRBJ2-7; tentative D call: TRBD2 (6 bases). The CDR3 spans 15 residues. CDR1 is SGHAT and CDR2 is FQNNGV in the germline V gene. Trimming cost V 1 base and J 4 bases, with 14 bases left between them. The CDR3 is CASSLGSLGGYEQYF. CDR3 DNA sequence: TGTGCCAGCAGCTTAGGGTCCCTGGGGGGTTACGAGCAGTACTTC.

V usage is TRBV27 and J usage is TRBJ2-1; 16 positions agree with TRBD2. Germline V gene data show CDR1 as MNHEY and CDR2 as SMNVEV (reference sequence). V was pared by 5 bases and J by 3 bases, with 4 bases of the junction left unmatched. CDR3 length: 17 residues. CDR3 protein: CASSMGLAGGLYNEQFF. In DNA, the CDR3 is TGTGCCAGCAGTATGGGACTAGCGGGAGGGCTCTACAATGAGCAGTTCTTC.

The chain employs TRBV27 and TRBJ1-2; possibly TRBD1 for D (6 bases). The CDR3 covers 14 residues. The V gene's germline CDR1 is MNHEY and CDR2 SMNVEV (reference sequence). Trimming removed 3 bases from V and 3 bases from J, with 11 bases in between. The CDR3 coding sequence is TGTGCCAGCAGTTTTCTCTCAGGGGACTATGGCTACACCTTC. Translated: CASSFLSGDYGYTF.

This chain uses TRBV28 with TRBJ2-5, with 7 positions matching TRBD2. Trimming cost V 4 bases and J 5 bases; bases outside gene matches: 10. The CDR3 sequence is 15 residues long. Germline CDR1 and CDR2: MDHEN and SYDVKM. The CDR3 here is CASSSAGRAEETQYF. CDR3 bases: TGTGCCAGCAGTTCGGCTGGGAGGGCGGAGGAGACCCAGTACTTC.

This clone came up a few times. The chain uses TRBV19 and TRBJ1-2; D remains unclear. Germline V gene lookup returns CDR1 LNHDA and CDR2 SQIVND (reference sequence). The CDR3 has 15 residues. The germline V and J ends were trimmed by 1 base and 2 bases, with 11 bases remaining between them. The CDR3 sequence is CASSIGRVTNYGYTF. The CDR3 coding sequence is TGTGCCAGTAGTATAGGGAGGGTGACCAACTATGGCTACACCTTC.

This chain links TRBV6-1 with TRBJ1-1; no definite D call. V shed 2 bases and J shed 0 bases, with 10 bases lying between them. The CDR3 totals 15 residues. Germline lookup yields CDR1 MNHNS and CDR2 SASEGT. The CDR3 DNA reads TGTGCCAGCAGTGAACCCCCAGGCATGAACACTGAAGCTTTCTTT. Translated, it gives CASSEPPGMNTEAFF.

The rearrangement uses TRBV30 and TRBJ2-1; TRBD2 agrees at 14 bases. CDR3 size: 17 residues. V was clipped by 4 bases and J by 5 bases; unmatched bases: 10. Germline V gene data show CDR1 as GTSNPN and CDR2 as SVGIG (reference sequence). The CDR3 nucleotides are TGTGCCTGGACTGGACTAGCGGGAGGATGGGGGCACAATGAGCAGTTCTTC. Amino acids: CAWTGLAGGWGHNEQFF.

This rearrangement joins TRBV27 to TRBJ1-5, with no clear D. Germline CDR1 and CDR2: MNHEY and SMNVEV (reference sequence). The CDR3 spans 16 residues. The germline V and J ends were trimmed by 6 bases and 5 bases, with 20 bases remaining between them. The CDR3 DNA reads as TGTGCCAGCAGCCACCGAGGGTTCGACCGCCATCAGCCCCAGCATTTT. Translated, it gives CASSHRGFDRHQPQHF.

The chain has TRBV5-1 and TRBJ2-1, with 12 bases fitting TRBD2. There are 20 residues in the CDR3. Trimming took 0 bases from V and 5 from J; bases not matched to a gene: 15. Germline CDR1 SGHRS, CDR2 YFSETQ. The CDR3: CASSLALFASGRGLHNEQFF. CDR3 bases: TGCGCCAGCAGCTTGGCCTTATTTGCTAGCGGGAGGGGGCTCCACAATGAGCAGTTCTTC. The full variable domain, its missing parts supplied by reference TRBV5-1 and TRBJ2-1, is KAGVTQTPRYLIKTRGQQVTLSCSPISGHRSVSWYQQTPGQGLQFLFEYFSETQRNKGNFPGRFSGRQFSNSRSEMNVSTLELGDSALYLCASSLALFASGRGLHNEQFFGPGTRLTVL.

The chain links TRBV10-3 to TRBJ2-3; D gene ambiguous. V dropped 6 bases and J dropped 0 bases, with 10 bases sitting between them. The V gene's germline CDR1 is ENHRY and CDR2 SYGVKD. The CDR3 is made up of 14 amino acids. CDR3 amino acids: CAISKVTSTDTQYF. DNA for the CDR3: TGTGCCATCAGCAAGGTGACGAGCACAGATACGCAGTATTTT.

The chain is built from TRBV7-9 and TRBJ1-2, with D possibly matching TRBD1 (5 bases). The CDR3 consists of 13 residues. Germline V gene lookup returns CDR1 SEHNR and CDR2 FQNEAQ (reference sequence). V was trimmed by 5 bases and J by 8 bases, leaving 15 bases between them. CDR3 protein: CASSPQAGRGYTF. The CDR3 DNA sequence: TGTGCCAGCAGCCCCCAGGCGGGGCGCGGCTACACCTTC.

V is TRBV2 and J is TRBJ2-5; unclear D gene. The CDR3 length is 15 residues. The germline V and J ends were trimmed by 6 bases and 1 base, with 15 bases remaining between them. CDR1 and CDR2 (germline): SNHLY, FYNNEI. Written as DNA, the CDR3 is TGTGCCAGCAGCCTGCGAGGTATGGCCCAAGAGACCCAGTACTTC. Translated, it gives CASSLRGMAQETQYF.